The 28 T cell receptor beta chains below come from one sample, sequenced in a study of blood T cell repertoires in COVID-19. Sequencing was performed with immunoSEQ multiplex PCR; in TCRdb, only in-frame clones are kept and a portion is missing. The repertoire consists of under 300,000 clones, with over 75% occurring once and the leading ten covering 0.75% to 1%. The sequenced material came from PBMCs or T cells enriched from blood (not recorded which). The origin of the receptors is a woman between 25 and 40 years old who had recovered from COVID-19.

The V gene is TRBV12-3 or TRBV12-4, the J gene TRBJ2-4; D remains ambiguous. This CDR3 has 13 amino acids. The V end lost 4 bases, the J end lost 5 bases, and 9 bases lay between the germline ends. CDR3 region: CASSSRLENIQYF. CDR3 nucleotide sequence: TGTGCCAGCAGTTCCCGACTTGAAAACATTCAGTACTTC.

The chain employs TRBV7-2 and TRBJ2-5, with 11 bases identical to TRBD2. Germline-derived CDR1 and CDR2 are SGHTA and FQGNSA. Unmatched junction bases numbered 7, after V lost 5 bases and J lost 5 bases. The CDR3 covers 15 residues. CDR3 DNA sequence: TGTGCCAGCAGCCCGGAACTAGCGGGGGTTGAGACCCAGTACTTC. Amino acids: CASSPELAGVETQYF.

The gene calls are TRBV2 and TRBJ1-2; tentative D call: TRBD1 (6 bases). The germline V gene encodes CDR1 SNHLY and CDR2 FYNNEI. V lost 2 bases to trimming and J lost 3 bases, with 10 bases between them. The CDR3 is 14 amino acids. The CDR3 loop reads CASSEQGSDYGYTF. CDR3 nucleotide sequence: TGTGCCAGCAGTGAACAGGGGTCGGACTATGGCTACACCTTC.

The chain uses TRBV5-1 and TRBJ2-7; TRBD2 is a possible D gene (5 bases). Germline V lookup: CDR1 SGHRS, CDR2 YFSETQ. Deletions cut 1 base from V and 3 bases from J, with 8 bases between. This CDR3 spans 13 amino acids. Here the CDR3 DNA reads TGCGCCAGCAGCTTGACGGGGAACTACGAGCAGTACTTC. Residues: CASSLTGNYEQYF.

This chain connects TRBV5-1 to TRBJ1-2; 8 bases fit TRBD1. With V trimmed by 3 bases and J by 4 bases, 11 bases remained unmatched. From germline, CDR1 is SGHRS and CDR2 YFSETQ. This CDR3 is built from 16 residues. This chain's CDR3 is CASSSLPDRVAYGYTF. Written as DNA, the CDR3 is TGCGCCAGCAGCTCCTTGCCGGACAGGGTGGCCTATGGCTACACCTTC.

This clone appeared a few times. This rearrangement joins TRBV10-3 to TRBJ2-5; 10 bases are a match to TRBD1. CDR1 is ENHRY and CDR2 is SYGVKD in the germline V gene. The CDR3 spans 15 residues. V dropped 3 bases and J dropped 5; count of bases not matched to a gene: 6. The CDR3 nucleotides read TGTGCCATCAGTGATCCGACAGGGGGCCGGGAGACCCAGTACTTC. Translation gives CAISDPTGGRETQYF.

This chain joins TRBV3-1 (or the pseudogene TRBV3-2) and TRBJ1-3; D not certain. The CDR3 is made up of 18 amino acids. V shed 1 base and J shed 4 bases, with 20 bases lying between them. Germline CDR1 reads LGHDT; CDR2 reads YNNKEL (reference sequence). The CDR3 DNA reads as TGTGCCAGCAGCCAAGTCTTCGCGGGAACCCCGGGGGGAAACACCATATATTTT. As protein: CASSQVFAGTPGGNTIYF.

The chain links TRBV2 to TRBJ2-6; a weak D match, TRBD1 (6 bases). CDR3 length: 15 residues. Between the trimmed V and J ends, which lost 7 bases and 2 bases, there was a span of 12 bases. Germline V gives CDR1 SNHLY, CDR2 FYNNEI. CDR3 in amino acids: CASTFPGAGANVLTF. Here the CDR3 DNA reads TGTGCCAGCACGTTCCCAGGGGCTGGGGCCAACGTCCTGACTTTC. Full variable domain (missing parts from reference TRBV2 and TRBJ2-6): EPEVTQTPSHQVTQMGQEVILRCVPISNHLYFYWYRQILGQKVEFLVSFYNNEISEKSEIFDDQFSVERPDGSNFTLKIRSTKLEDSAMYFCASTFPGAGANVLTFGAGSRLTVL.

The CDR3 DNA is TGTGCCAGCAGCGTAACGACAGGGGGCGTTGAAGCTTTCTTT. Its translation is CASSVTTGGVEAFF. This chain uses TRBV9 with TRBJ1-1, with 10 bases fitting TRBD1. The germline CDR1 and CDR2 sequences are SGDLS and YYNGEE. The CDR3 runs 14 residues. J was trimmed by 7 bases and V by 1 base; bases with no gene match: 4.

This rearrangement joins TRBV5-4 to TRBJ1-1; 7 bases match TRBD1. This CDR3 comprises 14 residues. With 1 base clipped from V and 5 bases from J, the junction kept 5 bases outside the gene matches. Germline CDR1 reads SGHNT; CDR2 reads YYREEE (reference sequence). The CDR3 loop reads CASSLIRGTTEAFF. CDR3 nucleotide sequence: TGTGCCAGCAGCTTGATCAGGGGGACGACTGAAGCTTTCTTT.

This chain connects TRBV15 to TRBJ1-3, with 10 nucleotides matching TRBD1. From germline, CDR1 is LNHNV and CDR2 YYDKDF (reference sequence). This CDR3 is 15 amino acids long. J lost 4 bases, V lost 4 bases, and 4 bases had no gene match. The CDR3 sequence: CATSTDRGHGNTIYF. The CDR3 DNA reads TGTGCCACCAGCACCGACAGGGGGCACGGAAACACCATATATTTT.

This clone was picked up a small number of times. V is TRBV28 and J is TRBJ1-2, with a weak D call TRBD1 (6 bases). The V end lost 3 bases, the J end lost 2 bases, and 16 bases lay between the germline ends. This CDR3 comprises 16 residues. Per germline, CDR1 MDHEN and CDR2 SYDVKM. For the CDR3, the DNA is TGTGCCAGCAGTTTGGCCGGCGGACAGCGAAACTATGGCTACACCTTC. Translating gives CASSLAGGQRNYGYTF.

The V gene is TRBV14, the J gene TRBJ1-6; D perhaps matches TRBD1 (6 bases). The V end lost 4 bases, the J end lost 5 bases, and 9 bases lay between the germline ends. Germline loops: CDR1 SGHDN, CDR2 FVKESK. The CDR3 is 14 residues long. CDR3 bases: TGTGCCAGCAGCCTCAGGGGTAATAATTCACCCCTCCACTTT. Its protein product is CASSLRGNNSPLHF. The full variable domain, in which reference TRBV14 and TRBJ1-6 provide the parts outside the CDR3, is EAGVTQFPSHSVIEKGQTVTLRCDPISGHDNLYWYRRVMGKEIKFLLHFVKESKQDESGMPNNRFLAERTGGTYSTLKVQPAELEDSGVYFCASSLRGNNSPLHFGNGTRLTVT.

The chain has TRBV27 and TRBJ1-2; 9 nucleotides agree with TRBD1. Germline V gene sequence: CDR1 MNHEY, CDR2 SMNVEV (reference sequence). Trimming at V came to 2 bases and at J to 5 bases, leaving 6 bases not matched to a gene. The CDR3 spans 15 residues. The CDR3 here is CASSLMGQGFYGYTF. The CDR3 DNA is TGTGCCAGCAGTTTAATGGGACAGGGATTTTATGGCTACACCTTC.

CDR3 nucleotide sequence: TGTGCCAGCTCACCGCTAGCCGGGACACAAAAAGAGACCCAGTACTTC. Its translation: CASSPLAGTQKETQYF. The genes are TRBV18 and TRBJ2-5; a possible D gene is TRBD1 (6 bases). The CDR3 totals 16 residues. V gave up 3 bases and J gave up 3 bases, with 17 bases separating them. Germline V gene lookup returns CDR1 KGHSH and CDR2 LQKENI. Complete variable domain (other parts from reference TRBV18 and TRBJ2-5): NAGVMQNPRHLVRRRGQEARLRCSPMKGHSHVYWYRQLPEEGLKFMVYLQKENIIDESGMPKERFSAEFPKEGPSILRIQQVVRGDSAAYFCASSPLAGTQKETQYFGPGTRLLVL.

The CDR3 is CASSPYRGAYGNTIYF. In nucleotides, the CDR3 is TGTGCCAGCAGCCCTTACCGGGGGGCGTATGGAAACACCATATATTTT. The chain employs TRBV27 and TRBJ1-3; possible D gene TRBD1, 6 bases. Trimming pared 6 bases from V and 3 bases from J, leaving 18 bases between. The CDR3 contains 16 residues. CDR1 is MNHEY and CDR2 is SMNVEV in the germline V gene (reference sequence).

This clone was observed a handful of times. V gene TRBV19 combines with J gene TRBJ1-2, with TRBD1 matching 10 bases. V lost 7 bases to trimming and J lost 1 base; unmatched junction nucleotides: 12. The CDR3 spans 17 residues. Germline V CDR1 and CDR2: LNHDA, SQIVND (reference sequence). The CDR3: CASTGPGTGDLNYGYTF. The CDR3 DNA sequence: TGTGCCAGTACCGGTCCCGGGACAGGGGACCTTAACTATGGCTACACCTTC.

The sample holds one count of this clone. CDR3 sequence (DNA): TGTGCCTGGGGACACAGTCCCAGACTGTTTTTT. Translated, it gives CAWGHSPRLFF. The chain recombines TRBV30 with TRBJ1-4; weak D call: TRBD1 (5 bases). V was clipped by 5 bases and J by 13 bases, with 14 bases between them. Germline V lookup: CDR1 GTSNPN, CDR2 SVGIG (reference sequence). The CDR3 runs 11 residues.

The genes are TRBV6-5 and TRBJ1-2; tentatively, D is TRBD1 (6 bases). The length of the CDR3 is 15 residues. In germline, CDR1 is MNHEY, CDR2 SVGAGI. V was pared by 2 bases and J by 4 bases, with 14 bases between. DNA for the CDR3: TGTGCCAGCAGTTACCGCAGGGGTTTCGGCTATGGCTACACCTTC. Translating gives CASSYRRGFGYGYTF.

The chain employs TRBV18 and TRBJ1-1; 7 nucleotides agree with TRBD1. CDR1 and CDR2 (germline): KGHSH, LQKENI. J was trimmed by 12 bases and V by 8 bases; bases with no gene match: 9. This CDR3 spans 11 amino acids. CDR3 sequence (DNA): TGTGCCAGCGTACGGGACAGCCTTTCTTTCTTT. Translation: CASVRDSLSFF.

The chain joins TRBV27 to TRBJ2-1; 12 positions match TRBD2. With 2 bases clipped from V and 3 bases from J, the junction kept 8 bases outside the gene matches. CDR3 length equals 18 residues. In germline, CDR1 is MNHEY, CDR2 SMNVEV (reference sequence). CDR3 sequence: CASSLPRTSGNLYNEQFF. Written as DNA, the CDR3 is TGTGCCAGCAGTTTACCTAGGACTAGCGGGAATCTCTACAATGAGCAGTTCTTC.

This sequence joins TRBV2 and TRBJ2-4; a weak D match, TRBD2 (5 bases). V was trimmed by 6 bases and J by 3 bases, leaving 12 bases between them. This CDR3 is 14 amino acids long. CDR1 and CDR2 from the germline V gene are SNHLY and FYNNEI. CDR3 nucleotides: TGTGCCAGCAGCTGGGGAGTAGGCAAAAACATTCAGTACTTC. Translated: CASSWGVGKNIQYF.

The DNA of the CDR3 is TGTGCCACCGCTGGACAGTCTGTTAACACCATATATTTT. Its protein is CATAGQSVNTIYF. This sequence joins TRBV2 and TRBJ1-3, with D perhaps matching TRBD1 (6 bases). Between the trimmed V and J ends, which lost 10 bases and 7 bases, there was a span of 17 bases. The germline V gene encodes CDR1 SNHLY and CDR2 FYNNEI. The CDR3 extends over 13 amino acids.

J is TRBJ2-1 and V is TRBV5-1, with a possible D match to TRBD1 (7 bases). V was cut by 1 base and J by 0 bases, with 14 bases left in between. The germline CDR1 and CDR2 sequences are SGHRS and YFSETQ. This CDR3 comprises 17 residues. The CDR3 protein is CASSLSSGGPSYNEQFF. CDR3 DNA sequence: TGCGCCAGCAGCTTGAGTTCAGGGGGGCCCTCCTACAATGAGCAGTTCTTC.

The V and J genes are TRBV19 and TRBJ2-7; TRBD1 aligns across 9 bases. The CDR3 covers 13 residues. Trimming cost V 6 bases and J 5 bases; bases outside gene matches: 5. The germline V gene has CDR1 LNHDA and CDR2 SQIVND (reference sequence). DNA for the CDR3: TGTGCCAGTAGAGGACAGGGGCTCCACGAGCAGTACTTC. Residues: CASRGQGLHEQYF. The whole variable domain, remainder taken from reference TRBV19 and TRBJ2-7, is DGGITQSPKYLFRKEGQNVTLSCEQNLNHDAMYWYRQDPGQGLRLIYYSQIVNDFQKGDIAEGYSVSREKKESFPLTVTSAQKNPTAFYLCASRGQGLHEQYFGPGTRLTVT.

The chain couples TRBV27 to TRBJ1-3; 7 positions agree with TRBD1. Germline V gene lookup returns CDR1 MNHEY and CDR2 SMNVEV (reference sequence). Unmatched junction bases numbered 6, after V lost 4 bases and J lost 0 bases. The CDR3 totals 16 residues. The CDR3 coding sequence is TGTGCCAGCAGTTCAAACAGGGGAAACTCTGGAAACACCATATATTTT. It translates to CASSSNRGNSGNTIYF.

The rearrangement uses TRBV7-9 and TRBJ1-5; 7 bases match TRBD1. V dropped 5 bases and J dropped 5; count of bases not matched to a gene: 6. Per germline, CDR1 SEHNR and CDR2 FQNEAQ (reference sequence). This CDR3 region has 14 residues. CDR3 amino acids: CASSPTGIYQPQHF. The DNA of the CDR3 is TGTGCCAGCAGCCCGACAGGGATCTATCAGCCCCAGCATTTT.

The CDR3 spells CASSHRTGGNTGELFF. CDR3 in DNA: TGTGCCAGCAGCCATCGTACGGGGGGGAACACCGGGGAGCTGTTTTTT. The V and J genes are TRBV3-1 (or the pseudogene TRBV3-2) and TRBJ2-2, with 7 positions matching TRBD2. Per the germline V gene, CDR1 is LGHDT and CDR2 is YNNKEL (reference sequence). The CDR3 contains 16 residues. The V gene end was trimmed by 3 bases and the J gene end by 1 base; junction bases not matched to a gene: 5.